Each of the 29 T cell receptor beta chains below was sequenced from the same sample in a study of cytomegalovirus exposure and HLA in healthy donors. A multiplex PCR was run with 60 Vbeta primers and 13 Jbeta primers. Profiled with immunoSEQ multiplex PCR; TCRdb holds only in-frame clones, not every one. Recorded for this sample: approximately 210,000 clones. Material: PBMCs. These receptors came from a woman aged 30 to 39 in good health and CMV-seropositive.

The genes are TRBV2 and TRBJ2-7, with TRBD2 matching 7 bases. Germline CDR1 SNHLY, CDR2 FYNNEI. The CDR3 contains 16 residues. The V gene end was trimmed by 5 bases and the J gene end by 1 base; junction bases not matched to a gene: 11. CDR3 DNA: TGTGCCAGCAGTCCTTATCTGGGGGGGGATTCCTACGAGCAGTACTTC. Protein sequence: CASSPYLGGDSYEQYF.

This chain uses TRBV4-2 with TRBJ1-2; D perhaps matches TRBD1 (5 bases). The length of the CDR3 is 16 residues. Germline V lookup: CDR1 LGHNA, CDR2 YNFKEQ. Trimming took 0 bases from V and 1 from J, leaving 12 bases between them. The CDR3 sequence is CASSQDRAPINYGYTF. CDR3 in DNA: TGTGCCAGCAGCCAAGACAGGGCCCCTATTAACTATGGCTACACCTTC.

V and J are TRBV4-1 and TRBJ2-7; 10 bases map to TRBD1. Per germline, CDR1 MGHRA and CDR2 YSYEKL. The ends lost 5 bases at V and 7 bases at J; junction bases unmatched: 5. The CDR3 length is 13 residues. The CDR3 here is CASSLGQGGEQYF. The CDR3 nucleotides are TGCGCCAGCAGCTTAGGACAGGGGGGGGAGCAGTACTTC.

V usage is TRBV27 and J usage is TRBJ2-1; the match to TRBD2 covers 7 bases. The CDR3 is made up of 14 amino acids. The germline CDR1 and CDR2 sequences are MNHEY and SMNVEV (reference sequence). V shed 3 bases, J shed 6 bases, and the junction held 5 bases outside the gene matches. CDR3 sequence reads: CASSFGGEGNEQFF. The CDR3 DNA reads TGTGCCAGCAGTTTTGGGGGGGAGGGCAATGAGCAGTTCTTC.

The chain couples TRBV25-1 to TRBJ1-6; D perhaps matches TRBD1 (6 bases). Trimming shortened V by 5 bases and J by 10 bases, and 12 bases separated the two germline ends. This CDR3 comprises 13 residues. Per germline, CDR1 MGHDK and CDR2 SYGVNS. CDR3 DNA sequence: TGTGCCAGCAGTTGGGGGGGGCGGTCACCCCTCCACTTT. It yields the protein CASSWGGRSPLHF.

About this clone: The junction departs from germline at one end; a sequencing error may be responsible. CDR3 nucleotide sequence: TGCGCCAGCAGCATGGGACTAGCGGGAGGGGCGGTCCTCTTC. Its protein product is CASSMGLAGGAVLF. V usage is TRBV5-1 and J usage is TRBJ2-1; 16 bases agree with TRBD2. CDR1 SGHRS and CDR2 YFSETQ come from the germline V gene. The CDR3 consists of 14 residues. Complete variable domain (other parts from reference TRBV5-1 and TRBJ2-1): KAGVTQTPRYLIKTRGQQVTLSCSPISGHRSVSWYQQTPGQGLQFLFEYFSETQRNKGNFPGRFSGRQFSNSRSEMNVSTLELGDSALYLCASSMGLAGGAVLFGPGTRLTVL.

The chain couples TRBV12-2 to TRBJ1-5. TRBV12-2 is listed as a pseudogene. The CDR3 contains 16 residues. DNA of the CDR3: TGTGCAAGTCGCTTATCCGAAAATGAGGGCAATCAGCCCCAGCATTTT. Translating it yields CASRLSENEGNQPQHF.

V is TRBV27 and J is TRBJ1-5; no firm D call. The CDR3 is made up of 13 amino acids. The V and J ends lost 6 bases and 5 bases respectively, with 11 bases between them. Germline-derived CDR1 and CDR2 are MNHEY and SMNVEV (reference sequence). The CDR3 sequence is CASREDAYQPQHF. The CDR3, as DNA: TGTGCCAGCAGAGAAGATGCGTATCAGCCCCAGCATTTT.

The chain joins TRBV11-2 to TRBJ2-7; 7 bases line up with TRBD1. CDR3 length: 14 residues. Germline V gene data show CDR1 as SGHAT and CDR2 as FQNNGV. Trimming cost V 3 bases and J 6 bases; bases outside gene matches: 8. CDR3 nucleotide sequence: TGTGCCAGCAGCTTTGTGCACGACAGGGCCGAGCAGTACTTC. Protein: CASSFVHDRAEQYF.

The CDR3 bases are TGCGCCAGCAGCTTTTCCAGGGGTACTGAAGCTTTCTTT. Translated: CASSFSRGTEAFF. The V and J genes are TRBV5-1 and TRBJ1-1, with a possible D match to TRBD1 (6 bases). Deletions cut 2 bases from V and 5 bases from J, with 10 bases between. Germline CDR1 and CDR2: SGHRS and YFSETQ. This CDR3 is built from 13 residues.

J is TRBJ2-3 and V is TRBV4-2; TRBD2 matches at 9 bases. Trimming removed 0 bases from V and 6 bases from J; junction bases left unmatched: 4. Germline V gene lookup returns CDR1 LGHNA and CDR2 YNFKEQ. CDR3 length equals 15 residues. DNA of the CDR3: TGTGCCAGCAGCCAAGAAGTGGCGGGGGGGGATACGCAGTATTTT. Protein: CASSQEVAGGDTQYF.

The rearrangement uses TRBV6-1 and TRBJ2-7; 11 bases fit TRBD2. V was clipped by 3 bases and J by 4 bases; unmatched bases: 2. The germline V gene encodes CDR1 MNHNS and CDR2 SASEGT. The CDR3 has 14 residues. Here the CDR3 reads CASSETSGAYEQYF. DNA of the CDR3: TGTGCCAGCAGTGAGACTAGCGGGGCTTACGAGCAGTACTTC.

This chain joins TRBV6-6 and TRBJ1-1; D uncertain. This CDR3 spans 15 amino acids. V lost 0 bases and J 0 bases, leaving 8 bases between the germline ends. Germline CDR1 and CDR2: MNHNY and SVGAGI (reference sequence). The CDR3 DNA is TGTGCCAGCAGTTACTCGCCCGGGGTGAACACTGAAGCTTTCTTT. Residues: CASSYSPGVNTEAFF.

This sequence joins TRBV28 and TRBJ2-7; 7 positions match TRBD2. V trimming: 8 bases; J trimming: 2 bases; junction bases outside the gene matches: 6. Germline CDR1 reads MDHEN; CDR2 reads SYDVKM. CDR3 length: 13 amino acids. CDR3 coding DNA: TGTGCCAGCGTGCGGGAGCTTCCCTACGAGCAGTACTTC. This gives the protein CASVRELPYEQYF.

V gene TRBV7-2 combines with J gene TRBJ2-1; perhaps TRBD2 as D (5 bases). The germline V and J ends were trimmed by 7 bases and 2 bases, with 9 bases remaining between them. The CDR3 is made up of 13 amino acids. From germline, CDR1 is SGHTA and CDR2 FQGNSA. The CDR3 region is CASTLGTYNEQFF. The DNA of the CDR3 is TGTGCCAGCACCCTCGGGACCTACAATGAGCAGTTCTTC.

V gene TRBV25-1 combines with J gene TRBJ2-5, with 9 nucleotides matching TRBD2. From germline, CDR1 is MGHDK and CDR2 SYGVNS. This CDR3 region has 15 residues. V lost 3 bases to trimming and J lost 5 bases; unmatched junction nucleotides: 7. CDR3 protein: CASSDFAGGEETQYF. The CDR3 nucleotides read TGTGCCAGCAGTGATTTTGCGGGAGGGGAGGAGACCCAGTACTTC. Using reference TRBV25-1 and TRBJ2-5 for the parts outside the CDR3, the full variable domain is EADIYQTPRYLVIGTGKKITLECSQTMGHDKMYWYQQDPGMELHLIHYSYGVNSTEKGDLSSESTVSRIRTEHFPLTLESARPSHTSQYLCASSDFAGGEETQYFGPGTRLLVL.

V is TRBV29-1 and J is TRBJ2-7; D is possibly TRBD2 (6 bases). The CDR3 length is 14 residues. V lost 4 bases and J lost 3, with 16 bases in between. Germline CDR1 reads SQVTM; CDR2 reads ANQGSEA. This chain's CDR3 is CSVGGTLGRYEQYF. CDR3 DNA: TGCAGCGTTGGAGGGACTCTTGGACGCTACGAGCAGTACTTC.

The genes are TRBV30 and TRBJ2-7, with 9 bases that match TRBD1. This CDR3 spans 14 amino acids. The V segment lost 5 bases and the J segment 1 base; nucleotides outside the gene matches: 6. CDR1 is GTSNPN, CDR2 SVGIG, per germline (reference sequence). DNA of the CDR3: TGTGCCTGGGGTCCGGGACAGGGATCCTACGAGCAGTACTTC. It translates to CAWGPGQGSYEQYF. The entire variable domain, with the rest obtained from reference TRBV30 and TRBJ2-7, is as follows: SQTIHQWPATLVQPVGSPLSLECTVEGTSNPNLYWYRQAAGRGLQLLFYSVGIGQISSEVPQNLSASRPQDRQFILSSKKLLLSDSGFYLCAWGPGQGSYEQYFGPGTRLTVT.

The rearrangement uses TRBV6-5 and TRBJ2-7, with 7 bases aligning to TRBD1. Per germline, CDR1 MNHEY and CDR2 SVGAGI. Trimming removed 6 bases from V and 9 bases from J; junction bases left unmatched: 17. The CDR3 sequence is 15 residues long. This chain's CDR3 is CASSLRQGTYDWQYF. For the CDR3, the DNA is TGTGCCAGCAGCCTCAGACAGGGCACGTACGATTGGCAGTACTTC.

The chain couples TRBV7-9 to TRBJ1-5; D ambiguous. The germline CDR1 and CDR2 sequences are SEHNR and FQNEAQ (reference sequence). The CDR3 sequence is 13 residues long. Between the trimmed V and J ends, which lost 5 bases and 6 bases, there was a span of 11 bases. The CDR3 protein is CASSLDSAQPQHF. The CDR3 DNA reads as TGTGCCAGCAGCCTCGACTCGGCTCAGCCCCAGCATTTT.

This chain connects TRBV6-5 to TRBJ2-5; 10 positions agree with TRBD2. Near its end, the DNA agrees better with TRBJ2-7, so the J call may be wrong. The germline gives CDR1 MNHEY, CDR2 SVGAGI. CDR3 size: 16 residues. This CDR3 is CASSLASGGYSYEQYF. CDR3 sequence (DNA): TGTGCCAGCAGTTTAGCTAGCGGGGGTTATTCCTACGAGCAGTACTTC.

The chain carries TRBV4-1 and TRBJ1-5; D possibly corresponds to TRBD1 (5 bases). Deletions cut 4 bases from V and 0 bases from J, with 13 bases between. CDR3 length: 16 amino acids. Germline V lookup: CDR1 MGHRA, CDR2 YSYEKL. CDR3: CASSPSQGYSNQPQHF. The CDR3 DNA sequence: TGCGCCAGCAGCCCTTCCCAGGGCTATAGCAATCAGCCCCAGCATTTT.

The chain carries TRBV4-1 and TRBJ2-1; D is ambiguous. Germline CDR1 reads MGHRA; CDR2 reads YSYEKL. Trimming stripped 3 bases from V and 4 bases from J, with 19 bases between. This CDR3 has 17 residues. CDR3 coding DNA: TGCGCCAGCAGCCACCTATCCCTCCAGCGCCGATACAATGAGCAGTTCTTC. Its translation is CASSHLSLQRRYNEQFF.

A word on this clone: A junction end diverges from the germline sequence, so it may reflect a read error. This chain links TRBV5-4 with TRBJ2-5; a weak D match, TRBD2 (5 bases). This CDR3 comprises 17 residues. Looked up from germline, CDR1 is SGHNT and CDR2 is YYREEE (reference sequence). The DNA of the CDR3 is TGTGCCAGCACCTTGGTCCCGAAGGACTTTCGTCAAGAGACCCAGTACTTC. Residues: CASTLVPKDFRQETQYF.

This chain links TRBV7-9 with TRBJ1-4; 7 bases align to TRBD1. The ends lost 3 bases at V and 8 bases at J; junction bases unmatched: 9. Germline assignment: CDR1 SEHNR and CDR2 FQNEAQ (reference sequence). The CDR3 spans 15 residues. For the CDR3, the DNA is TGTGCCAGCAGCTTCGGTCAGGGGGGAGGAGAAAAACTGTTTTTT. Translation gives CASSFGQGGGEKLFF. Drawing the rest from reference TRBV7-9 and TRBJ1-4, the complete variable domain is DTGVSQNPRHKITKRGQNVTFRCDPISEHNRLYWYRQTLGQGPEFLTYFQNEAQLEKSRLLSDRFSAERPKGSFSTLEIQRTEQGDSAMYLCASSFGQGGGEKLFFGSGTQLSVL.

The chain is built from TRBV2 and TRBJ2-7, with 9 bases aligning to TRBD1. CDR3 length: 14 amino acids. The germline V gene encodes CDR1 SNHLY and CDR2 FYNNEI. With V trimmed by 4 bases and J by 6 bases, 7 bases remained unmatched. The CDR3 reads CASSATGGRFEQYF. Here the CDR3 DNA reads TGTGCCAGCAGTGCAACAGGGGGCAGGTTCGAGCAGTACTTC.

Notes on this clone: Within the sample, other DNA sequences also encode this same CDR3. The chain recombines TRBV18 with TRBJ1-4; unclear D gene. The germline V gene encodes CDR1 KGHSH and CDR2 LQKENI. The CDR3 has 12 residues. Trimming removed 6 bases from V and 8 bases from J, with 10 bases in between. The CDR3 nucleotides read TGTGCCAGCTCGCAACCGAGGGAAAAACTGTTTTTT. Amino acids: CASSQPREKLFF.

This chain's CDR3 is CAITGTSGGMEQYF. In DNA, the CDR3 is TGTGCCATCACCGGGACTAGCGGGGGAATGGAGCAGTACTTC. The chain carries TRBV10-3 and TRBJ2-7, with TRBD2 matching over 14 bases. J lost 7 bases, V lost 7 bases, and 6 bases had no gene match. CDR3 length: 14 residues. The germline V gene encodes CDR1 ENHRY and CDR2 SYGVKD.

The chain combines TRBV27 with TRBJ1-2; weak D call: TRBD1 (5 bases). This CDR3 comprises 14 residues. V was shortened by 3 bases and J by 4 bases, with 12 bases between the two germline ends. CDR1 and CDR2 from the germline V gene are MNHEY and SMNVEV (reference sequence). CDR3 DNA: TGTGCCAGCAGTTTTGCGGGGGGACTCTATGGCTACACCTTC. It translates to CASSFAGGLYGYTF.